This entry concerns a single T cell receptor (beta chain). Its target is not known. The data were obtained in a study of cytomegalovirus exposure and HLA in healthy donors. Study outcomes and limitations: Follow-up analysis seemed to connect common viral pathogens with several of the most significant clusters identified.

The PCR was carried out with 60 Vbeta primers and 13 Jbeta primers. The method was immunoSEQ multiplex PCR; TCRdb's version includes in-frame clones alone and lacks a portion of them. The sample comprises over 120,000 clones, 74% of which are singletons, and around 4.5% rests with the top ten. The sequence was collected from a man aged 18 to 30 in good health and CMV-seropositive. The sample was PBMCs.

CDR3 bases: TGTGCCAGCGCGCGGGCCCCTAATCACAATGAGCAGTTCTTC. Its protein is CASARAPNHNEQFF. The chain links TRBV6-1 to TRBJ2-1; D may be TRBD2 (5 bases). The germline V gene has CDR1 MNHNS and CDR2 SASEGT. The V end was cut by 8 bases, the J end by 5 bases, with 16 bases between. The CDR3 totals 14 residues.